The 21 T cell receptor beta chains presented below share a single source sample, sequenced in a study of identical twins. TCRdb re-derived calls from the 5' RACE reads in MiXCR, one entry per CDR3 protein. The sample has some 460,000 distinct CDR3 sequences; approximately 15% are singletons. In addition, the sample was reused for a study of yellow fever vaccine responses in identical twins.

Sequences were obtained from CD4+ T cells sorted from blood. These receptors were collected from a woman under 30 in good health.

This clonotype came up many times. The V call is TRBV7-2, the J call TRBJ1-5; D ambiguous. Trimming pared 5 bases from V and 0 bases from J, leaving 8 bases between. Germline V gene data show CDR1 as SGHTA and CDR2 as FQGNSA. The length of the CDR3 is 14 residues. CDR3 in amino acids: CASSRDSSNQPQHF. The CDR3 DNA sequence: TGTGCCAGCAGCCGAGATTCTAGCAATCAGCCCCAGCATTTT.

This clonotype was observed many times. The V gene is TRBV7-2, the J gene TRBJ1-1, with unresolved D. Germline CDR1 SGHTA, CDR2 FQGNSA. V was shortened by 1 base and J by 1 base, with 7 bases between the two germline ends. The CDR3 has 14 amino acids. CDR3 sequence (DNA): TGTGCCAGCAGCTTAGTTTCTGCGAACACTGAAGCTTTCTTT. Translated, it gives CASSLVSANTEAFF.

This sequence joins TRBV6-2 or TRBV6-3 and TRBJ2-1; a weak D match, TRBD2 (5 bases). Germline V gene data show CDR1 as MNHEY and CDR2 as SVGEGT. Trimming cost V 10 bases and J 0 bases, with 19 bases left between them. The CDR3 sequence is 16 residues long. In DNA form, the CDR3 reads TGTGCCACCCAAGATAGGTCGGGAAGCTCCTACAATGAGCAGTTCTTC. It encodes CATQDRSGSSYNEQFF.

V and J are TRBV6-1 and TRBJ2-1; tentatively, D is TRBD2 (6 bases). V dropped 4 bases and J dropped 5 bases, with 24 bases sitting between them. CDR3 length equals 18 residues. Germline CDR1 MNHNS, CDR2 SASEGT. CDR3 amino acids: CASSVGRTPRGSNNEQFF. The CDR3 DNA is TGTGCCAGCAGTGTGGGGAGGACACCTCGAGGGTCTAACAATGAGCAGTTCTTC.

This clonotype was seen many times. J is TRBJ2-7 and V is TRBV9, with D perhaps matching TRBD1 (6 bases). Trimming removed 0 bases at V and 0 bases at J, with 10 bases between. Germline V gives CDR1 SGDLS, CDR2 YYNGEE. This CDR3 region has 15 residues. The CDR3 region has the DNA TGTGCCAGCAGCGTAGGACAGGATAGCTCCTACGAGCAGTACTTC. Its translation is CASSVGQDSSYEQYF. Using reference TRBV9 and TRBJ2-7 for the parts outside the CDR3, the full variable domain is DSGVTQTPKHLITATGQRVTLRCSPRSGDLSVYWYQQSLDQGLQFLIQYYNGEERAKGNILERFSAQQFPDLHSELNLSSLELGDSALYFCASSVGQDSSYEQYFGPGTRLTVT.

The table lists this clonotype with a few counts. The chain uses TRBV10-1 and TRBJ2-7; TRBD1 or TRBD2 may be the D gene (5 bases each). Germline lookup yields CDR1 WNHNN and CDR2 SYGVQD (reference sequence). This CDR3 is built from 15 residues. Trimming took off 0 bases at V and 6 bases at J, with 15 bases between the two ends. The CDR3 spells CASSESAGIQGEQYF. Here the CDR3 DNA reads TGCGCCAGCAGTGAGTCGGCGGGCATCCAGGGCGAGCAGTACTTC.

CDR3 loop: CASRSGTGATGELFF. The DNA of the CDR3 is TGCGCCAGCAGATCCGGGACAGGGGCAACCGGGGAGCTGTTTTTT. The rearrangement joins TRBV5-1 to TRBJ2-2, with 10 bases lining up with TRBD1. V lost 5 bases and J lost 5; bases outside the gene matches: 6. The CDR3 is made up of 15 amino acids. Germline V gene lookup returns CDR1 SGHRS and CDR2 YFSETQ. Combining the CDR3 with reference TRBV5-1 and TRBJ2-2 gives the whole variable domain KAGVTQTPRYLIKTRGQQVTLSCSPISGHRSVSWYQQTPGQGLQFLFEYFSETQRNKGNFPGRFSGRQFSNSRSEMNVSTLELGDSALYLCASRSGTGATGELFFGEGSRLTVL.

The chain links TRBV6-4 to TRBJ2-5; 9 bases match TRBD2. Trimming took 8 bases from V and 4 from J; bases not matched to a gene: 35. The CDR3 is made up of 23 amino acids. The germline V gene encodes CDR1 MRHNA and CDR2 SNTAGT. CDR3: CASVFFNRVASGVKPPGGETQYF. The CDR3 DNA sequence: TGTGCCAGCGTCTTCTTCAACCGGGTGGCTAGCGGGGTCAAACCCCCGGGGGGAGAGACCCAGTACTTC.

This clonotype was detected many times. The rearrangement joins TRBV6-2 or TRBV6-3 to TRBJ2-4; D not certain. Trimming left V 0 bases short and J 10 bases short, with 7 bases between. This CDR3 has 12 residues. Germline CDR1 MNHEY, CDR2 SVGEGT. The CDR3 here is CASSYSGKIQYF. The CDR3 DNA follows: TGTGCCAGCAGTTACTCGGGAAAGATTCAGTACTTC.

The gene calls are TRBV28 and TRBJ2-5; TRBD2 matches at 10 bases. J was trimmed by 1 base and V by 2 bases; bases with no gene match: 1. From germline, CDR1 is MDHEN and CDR2 SYDVKM. The CDR3 spans 15 residues. CDR3 sequence (DNA): TGTGCCAGCAGTTTACAGCGGGGGGGCCAAGAGACCCAGTACTTC. It specifies CASSLQRGGQETQYF.

The chain employs TRBV12-3 or TRBV12-4 and TRBJ2-1; 9 bases line up with TRBD2. V was clipped by 3 bases and J by 6 bases; unmatched bases: 6. This CDR3 comprises 15 residues. CDR3: CASSLRRGGRNEQFF. The DNA of the CDR3 is TGTGCCAGCAGTTTGAGGCGGGGGGGCCGCAATGAGCAGTTCTTC.

This clonotype was counted between two and nine times. The chain links TRBV7-2 to TRBJ2-1; weak D call: TRBD2 (6 bases). The V end was cut by 3 bases, the J end by 9 bases, with 15 bases between. The CDR3 is made up of 14 amino acids. CDR1 is SGHTA, CDR2 FQGNSA, per germline. CDR3 region: CASSFLGGPAEQFF. The DNA of the CDR3 is TGTGCCAGCAGCTTCCTCGGGGGTCCCGCTGAGCAGTTCTTC.

This clonotype was seen a few times. The chain combines TRBV5-1 with TRBJ2-5; no definite D call. V lost 1 base and J 4 bases, leaving 11 bases between the germline ends. Germline loops: CDR1 SGHRS, CDR2 YFSETQ. The CDR3 sequence is 14 residues long. CDR3 protein: CASSLRSSIETQYF. The CDR3 nucleotides read TGCGCCAGCAGCTTGAGAAGTTCTATAGAGACCCAGTACTTC.

This clonotype occurred a few times. The chain carries TRBV20-1 and TRBJ2-7, with no clear D. In germline, CDR1 is DFQATT, CDR2 SNEGSKA (reference sequence). The ends were cut back, 1 base at V and 0 bases at J, with 10 bases in the middle. This CDR3 region has 14 residues. The CDR3 DNA reads TGCAGTGCTAGAGGGCAAGTTTTCTCCTACGAGCAGTACTTC. This sequence encodes CSARGQVFSYEQYF.

This rearrangement joins TRBV11-3 to TRBJ2-1, with D unclear. Germline CDR1 SGHNT, CDR2 YENEEA. Trimming shortened V by 1 base and J by 10 bases, and 20 bases separated the two germline ends. The CDR3 spans 16 residues. The CDR3 protein is CASSLGFLRQTEEQFF. The CDR3 coding sequence is TGTGCCAGCAGCTTAGGATTTTTACGGCAAACGGAGGAGCAGTTCTTC.

The chain uses TRBV28 and TRBJ2-3, with TRBD2 matching over 14 bases. The V segment lost 3 bases and the J segment 4 bases; nucleotides outside the gene matches: 12. CDR1 is MDHEN and CDR2 is SYDVKM in the germline V gene. This CDR3 is built from 19 residues. For the CDR3, the DNA is TGTGCCAGCAGTTTCCCGTTATCCGGGACTAGCGGGGGAGCAGATACGCAGTATTTT. Translated: CASSFPLSGTSGGADTQYF.

This clonotype was found a few times. The genes are TRBV6-2 or TRBV6-3 and TRBJ1-1, with D maybe TRBD1 (5 bases). Germline assignment: CDR1 MNHEY and CDR2 SVGEGT. V gave up 4 bases and J gave up 5 bases, with 14 bases separating them. CDR3 length: 14 amino acids. CDR3 amino acids: CASSFQGLVTEAFF. CDR3 nucleotide sequence: TGTGCCAGCAGTTTCCAGGGCCTAGTTACTGAAGCTTTCTTT.

The chain employs TRBV9 and TRBJ2-3; TRBD2 agrees at 12 bases. This CDR3 spans 17 amino acids. V trimming: 4 bases; J trimming: 0 bases; junction bases outside the gene matches: 6. CDR1 SGDLS and CDR2 YYNGEE come from the germline V gene. The CDR3 here is CASSPPGLAGSTDTQYF. CDR3 coding DNA: TGTGCCAGCAGCCCTCCCGGACTAGCGGGGAGCACAGATACGCAGTATTTT.

This clonotype was counted ten times or more. The CDR3 DNA follows: TGTGCCAGCAGTTTAGCGGGCAGTAATGAAAAACTGTTTTTT. Encoded protein: CASSLAGSNEKLFF. The chain uses TRBV12-3 or TRBV12-4 and TRBJ1-4; D gene unclear. This CDR3 has 14 residues. The germline V and J ends were trimmed by 0 bases and 4 bases, with 6 bases remaining between them.

The chain links TRBV6-5 to TRBJ2-7; no clear D. The CDR3 covers 15 residues. V lost 3 bases and J lost 6, with 18 bases in between. Germline CDR1 reads MNHEY; CDR2 reads SVGAGI. CDR3 protein: CASSYKSQTPGEQYF. CDR3 coding DNA: TGTGCCAGCAGTTATAAGAGTCAGACCCCCGGCGAGCAGTACTTC.

This clonotype came up a few times. The chain joins TRBV25-1 to TRBJ2-6, with D unresolved. The CDR3 covers 13 residues. With 10 bases removed from V and 4 bases from J, the gap between germline ends came to 11 bases. From germline, CDR1 is MGHDK and CDR2 SYGVNS. Written as DNA, the CDR3 is TGTGCCACCCTGGTGGTGGGGGCCAACGTCCTGACTTTC. It yields the protein CATLVVGANVLTF.